This T cell receptor (beta chain) was sequenced in a study of identical twins. In this sample, this clonotype turned up a few times. The antigen is unknown. Trimming cost V 6 bases and J 9 bases, with 21 bases left between them. Germline CDR1 is DFQATT and CDR2 is SNEGSKA (reference sequence). The CDR3 loop spans 13 amino acids. Study results and caveats: Beta out-of-frame sequences displayed a weaker excess of sharing between twins. Within cord blood, abundant beta clonotypes carried fewer insertions, but memory repertoires showed no such trend.

TCRdb re-derived calls from the 5' RACE reads in MiXCR, one entry per CDR3 protein. Of fewer than 500,000 distinct CDR3 sequences in the sample, about 13% were seen once. The data were also submitted as part of a second study, on yellow fever vaccine responses in identical twins.

The chain carries TRBV20-1 and TRBJ2-7; weak D call: TRBD1 (6 bases). The receptor's source is a woman between 18 and 30 years old in good health. The sample taken for sequencing was CD4+ T cells sorted from blood. The CDR3 DNA sequence: TGCAGTGCCACAGGGCTACGGCGGGTTGGGCAGTACTTC. Its protein is CSATGLRRVGQYF.